The entry below describes one T cell receptor (beta chain). This clonotype occurred a few times. The specificity of this receptor is unknown. No base qualities exist here, and no much larger clone lies one base off it. This specimen belongs to a study of T-cell memory formation after mild COVID-19 (dated by TCRdb to the early 2020s). General notes on the study: TCR sequence clusters from the two donors were largely donor specific. The cohort was made up of two young adult volunteers, one female and one male, who were previously healthy. In a couple of donors, T-cell clones that expanded and contracted after mild COVID-19 were followed by sequencing TCRalpha and TCRbeta repertoires longitudinally. Beyond this particular receptor, the publication reports: Clones contracting from day 15 to 85 had balanced CD4/CD8 phenotypes, while a second wave expanding from day 15 to 37 was biased towards CD4+. SARS-CoV-2 specificity was not confirmed for the second-wave clones peaking on day 37. The study covered only two mild cases, and larger cohorts including severe cases with pre-infection samples were considered necessary. Some responding clones were found in pre-infection memory, which suggests that pre-existing cross-reactive memory T cells took part in the SARS-CoV-2 response. Contracting CD4+ clones appeared mostly in the CM and EM memory subsets, whereas CD8+ clones were enriched in EMRA.

The sequencer was an Illumina NovaSeq 6000. Using 5'RACE with constant-segment primers, TCRalpha and TCRbeta cDNA libraries were constructed, with sample barcodes and unique molecular identifiers added in the process. Trizol reagent was used to extract RNA from every sample. The libraries were amplified in two PCR steps, and the second step added a second sample barcode and Illumina TruSeq adapters. Libraries were sequenced on an Illumina NovaSeq with 2 x 150 bp paired-end reads. The published analysis was carried out like this. With migec v1.2.7, reads were demultiplexed and then collapsed into UMI-guided consensus sequences. Using mixcr v2.1.11, the UMI consensuses were aligned to TRA and TRB V and J templates and assembled into clonotypes. A clonotype was counted as expanded or contracted only when both edgeR and NoisET called the clonotype significant, with the noise models trained on biological replicates. edgeR calls used a false discovery rate-adjusted p below 0.01 and a log2 fold-change threshold of 1. As an exploratory analysis of dynamics, PCA with hierarchical clustering was applied to max-normalized trajectories of the 1000 most abundant clonotypes. Separately sequenced CD4+ and CD8+ repertoires were used to assign the CD4 or CD8 phenotype of responding clones. TCRdb trimmed public reads at Q25 via fastp, called clones via MiXCR and kept in-frame beta chains. Rows are combined by CDR3 protein, so each entry shows the most common genes and DNA. The V and J calls were determined by TCRdb, not by the authors. For this sample there are roughly 580,000 distinct CDR3 sequences; 15% to 20% appear just once. The ten largest account for around 11% of the sample.

The germline V gene encodes CDR1 SGDLS and CDR2 YYNGEE. The germline ends are 15 bases apart after V is trimmed by 0 bases and J by 8 bases. The CDR3 sequence holds 15 residues, the cysteine and phenylalanine included. The retained sequence is limited to the CDR3, 45 bases, with the frame set at the first base. Ficoll-Paque density gradient centrifugation was the method used to isolate PBMCs. Sequenced input: PBMCs or a T cell subset sorted from them (not recorded which). The rearrangement joined TRBV9 to TRBJ2-1, with a weak D call of TRBD2 (6 bases match). The receptor was derived from an adult woman who had mild COVID-19 (a few samples of this study predate the infection). The sample titles of this study are shuffled in the database, so cell type and time point are left out; the donor was told from shared clones. The DNA sequence reads TGTGCCAGCAGCGTAGGAAACGGGGGACGGGATGAGCAGTTCTTC. Its coded protein is CASSVGNGGRDEQFF.